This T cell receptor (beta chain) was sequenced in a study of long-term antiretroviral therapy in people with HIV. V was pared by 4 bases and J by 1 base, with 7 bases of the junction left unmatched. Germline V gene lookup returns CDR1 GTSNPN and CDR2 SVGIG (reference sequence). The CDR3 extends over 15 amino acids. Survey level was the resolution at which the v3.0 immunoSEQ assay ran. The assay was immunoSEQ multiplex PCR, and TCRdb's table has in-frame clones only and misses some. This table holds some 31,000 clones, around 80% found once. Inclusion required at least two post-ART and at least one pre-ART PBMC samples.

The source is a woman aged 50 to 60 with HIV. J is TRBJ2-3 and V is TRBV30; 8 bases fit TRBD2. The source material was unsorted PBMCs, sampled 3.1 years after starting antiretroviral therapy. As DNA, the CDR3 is TGTGCCTGGACCCTGGGGCGGGGGGGCACAGATACGCAGTATTTT. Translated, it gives CAWTLGRGGTDTQYF.